A single T cell receptor beta chain is shown here with its context. This sample was taken from a study of T cell changes during pregnancy in multiple sclerosis. TCRdb's table, derived via immunoSEQ multiplex PCR, lists solely in-frame clones and lacks some. The sample comprises around 50,000 clones, over 80% of which are singletons, and under 0.85% rests with the top ten. This TCR derives from a female donor with multiple sclerosis, enrolled in a pregnancy study. The sample consisted of CD4+ T cells from peripheral blood mononuclear cells, taken in the third trimester of pregnancy.

The CDR3 DNA is TGTGCCAGCAGCTCCTACAGTCTGAACACTGAAGCTTTCTTT. It codes for CASSSYSLNTEAFF. V gene TRBV7-9 combines with J gene TRBJ1-1; no clear D gene. The CDR3 is 14 residues long. The germline gives CDR1 SEHNR, CDR2 FQNEAQ (reference sequence). V lost 4 bases and J lost 0, with 9 bases in between.